This TCR beta chain originates from a study of cytomegalovirus exposure and HLA in healthy donors. About the study: The approximately 110 validation repertoires were reported in a later analysis to have been generated on the same platform as the roughly 720 first-cohort repertoires. Study-wide points: Reported results showed that the classifier diagnosed cytomegalovirus status with high specificity and sensitivity. In vitro testing confirmed three CMV-associated chains as specific for CMV antigens.

As to this clone: What it recognizes is unknown. Other DNA sequences from this sample encode an identical CDR3 as well.

TCRdb keeps only in-frame clones here, not all; method: immunoSEQ multiplex PCR. Here the sample spans some 150,000 clones, 85% to 90% being singletons. This CDR3 has 14 amino acids. Looked up from germline, CDR1 is SGHNT and CDR2 is YENEEA. With V trimmed by 2 bases and J by 3 bases, 0 bases remained unmatched. This chain links TRBV11-3 with TRBJ2-7; 11 bases agree with TRBD2. Sequenced material: PBMCs. The TCR sequence derives from a woman under 30 in good health and CMV-seropositive. The CDR3 protein is CASSLTSGSYEQYF. DNA for the CDR3: TGTGCCAGCAGCTTAACTAGCGGGAGCTACGAGCAGTACTTC.